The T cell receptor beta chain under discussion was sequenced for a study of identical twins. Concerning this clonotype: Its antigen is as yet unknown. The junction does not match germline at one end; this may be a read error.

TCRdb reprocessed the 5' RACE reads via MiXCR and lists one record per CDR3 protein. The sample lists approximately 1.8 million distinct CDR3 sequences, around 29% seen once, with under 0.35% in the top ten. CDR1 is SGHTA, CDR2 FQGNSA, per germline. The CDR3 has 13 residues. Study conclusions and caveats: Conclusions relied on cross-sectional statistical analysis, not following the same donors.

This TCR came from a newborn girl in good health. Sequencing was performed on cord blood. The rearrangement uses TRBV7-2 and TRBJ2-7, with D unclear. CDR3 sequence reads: CAGRPVNTYEQYF. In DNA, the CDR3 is TGTGCCGGCAGGCCGGTTAATACCTACGAGCAGTACTTC.